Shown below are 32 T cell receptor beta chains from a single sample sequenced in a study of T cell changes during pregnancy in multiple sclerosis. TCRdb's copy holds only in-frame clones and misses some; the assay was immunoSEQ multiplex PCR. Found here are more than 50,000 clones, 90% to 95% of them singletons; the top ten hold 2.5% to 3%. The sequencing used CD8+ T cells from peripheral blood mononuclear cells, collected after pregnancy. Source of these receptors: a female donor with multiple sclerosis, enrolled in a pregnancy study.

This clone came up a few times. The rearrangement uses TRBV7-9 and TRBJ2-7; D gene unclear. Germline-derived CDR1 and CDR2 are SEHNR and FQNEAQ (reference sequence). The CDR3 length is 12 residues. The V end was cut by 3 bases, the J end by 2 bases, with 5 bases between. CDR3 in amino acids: CASSFATYEQYF. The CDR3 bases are TGTGCCAGCAGCTTTGCTACCTACGAGCAGTACTTC.

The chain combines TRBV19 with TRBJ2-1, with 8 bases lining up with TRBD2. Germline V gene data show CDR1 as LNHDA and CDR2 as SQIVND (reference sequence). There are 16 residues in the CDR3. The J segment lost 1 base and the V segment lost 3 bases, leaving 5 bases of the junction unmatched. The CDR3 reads CASSISGLASYNEQFF. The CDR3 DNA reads TGTGCCAGTAGTATCAGCGGACTAGCATCCTACAATGAGCAGTTCTTC.

The DNA of the CDR3 is TGTGCCAGCAGTCTCGGGAGGGCCGGAGGGAATGAGCAGTTCTTC. Translation: CASSLGRAGGNEQFF. The chain couples TRBV28 to TRBJ2-1, with 8 nucleotides matching TRBD2. CDR1 and CDR2 (germline): MDHEN, SYDVKM. The CDR3 is 15 amino acids. Losses at the gene ends were 5 bases for V and 7 bases for J; bases not matched to a gene: 10. The whole variable domain, remainder taken from reference TRBV28 and TRBJ2-1, is DVKVTQSSRYLVKRTGEKVFLECVQDMDHENMFWYRQDPGLGLRLIYFSYDVKMKEKGDIPEGYSVSREKKERFSLILESASTNQTSMYLCASSLGRAGGNEQFFGPGTRLTVL.

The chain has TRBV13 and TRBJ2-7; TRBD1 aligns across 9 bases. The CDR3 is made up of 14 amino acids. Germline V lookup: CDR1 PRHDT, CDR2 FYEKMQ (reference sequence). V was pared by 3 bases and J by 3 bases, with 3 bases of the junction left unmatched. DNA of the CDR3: TGTGCCAGCAGCTTGGGGACAGGGCGCTACGAGCAGTACTTC. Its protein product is CASSLGTGRYEQYF.

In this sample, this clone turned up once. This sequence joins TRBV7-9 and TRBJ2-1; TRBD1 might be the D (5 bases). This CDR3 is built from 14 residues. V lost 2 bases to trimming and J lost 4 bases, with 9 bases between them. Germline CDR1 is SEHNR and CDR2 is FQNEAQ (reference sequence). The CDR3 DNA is TGTGCCAGCAGCTTAATGACAGCATACAATGAGCAGTTCTTC. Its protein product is CASSLMTAYNEQFF.

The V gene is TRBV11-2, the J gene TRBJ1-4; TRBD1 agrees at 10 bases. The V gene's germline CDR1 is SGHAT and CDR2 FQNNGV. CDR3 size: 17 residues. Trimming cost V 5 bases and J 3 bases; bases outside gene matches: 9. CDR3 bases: TGTGCCAGCAGCATCGACAGGGGGCTCATGGCTAATGAAAAACTGTTTTTT. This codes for CASSIDRGLMANEKLFF.

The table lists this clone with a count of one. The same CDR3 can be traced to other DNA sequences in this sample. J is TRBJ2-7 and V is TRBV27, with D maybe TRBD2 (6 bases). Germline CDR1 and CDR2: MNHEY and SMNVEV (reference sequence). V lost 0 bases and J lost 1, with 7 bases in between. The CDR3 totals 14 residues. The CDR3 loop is CASSLSGGSYEQYF. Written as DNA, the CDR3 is TGTGCCAGCAGTTTATCTGGAGGGTCCTACGAGCAGTACTTC.

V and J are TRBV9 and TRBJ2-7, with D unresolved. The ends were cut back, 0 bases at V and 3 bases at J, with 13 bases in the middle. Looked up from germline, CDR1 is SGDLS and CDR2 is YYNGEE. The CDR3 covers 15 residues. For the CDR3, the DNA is TGTGCCAGCAGCGTAGGGTCTGGGCAAGGCTACGAGCAGTACTTC. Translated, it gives CASSVGSGQGYEQYF.

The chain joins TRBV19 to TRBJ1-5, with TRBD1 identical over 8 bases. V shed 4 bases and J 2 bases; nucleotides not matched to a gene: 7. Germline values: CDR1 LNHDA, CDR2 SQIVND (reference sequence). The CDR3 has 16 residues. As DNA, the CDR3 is TGTGCCAGTAGTACAACAGGGGGAATGGGCAATCAGCCCCAGCATTTT. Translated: CASSTTGGMGNQPQHF.

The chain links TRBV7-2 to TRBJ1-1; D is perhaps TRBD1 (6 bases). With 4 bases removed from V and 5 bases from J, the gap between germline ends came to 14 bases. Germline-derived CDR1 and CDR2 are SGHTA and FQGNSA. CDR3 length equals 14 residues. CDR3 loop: CASSYDRLETEAFF. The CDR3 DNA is TGTGCCAGCAGCTACGACAGGTTGGAGACTGAAGCTTTCTTT.

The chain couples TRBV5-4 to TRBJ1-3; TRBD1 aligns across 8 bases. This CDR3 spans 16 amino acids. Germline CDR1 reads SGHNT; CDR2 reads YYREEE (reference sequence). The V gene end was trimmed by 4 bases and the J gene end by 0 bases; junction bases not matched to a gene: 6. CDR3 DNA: TGTGCCAGCAGCGGCACAGGGGGTTACTCTGGAAACACCATATATTTT. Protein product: CASSGTGGYSGNTIYF. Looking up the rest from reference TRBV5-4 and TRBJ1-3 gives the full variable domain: ETGVTQSPTHLIKTRGQQVTLRCSSQSGHNTVSWYQQALGQGPQFIFQYYREEENGRGNFPPRFSGLQFPNYSSELNVNALELDDSALYLCASSGTGGYSGNTIYFGEGSWLTVV.

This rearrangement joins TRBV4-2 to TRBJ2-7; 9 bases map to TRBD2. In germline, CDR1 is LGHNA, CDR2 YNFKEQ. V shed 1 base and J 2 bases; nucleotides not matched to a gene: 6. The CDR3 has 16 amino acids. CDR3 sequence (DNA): TGTGCCAGCAGCCAAGTGAGGGGACTAGCTACCTACGAGCAGTACTTC. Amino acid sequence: CASSQVRGLATYEQYF.

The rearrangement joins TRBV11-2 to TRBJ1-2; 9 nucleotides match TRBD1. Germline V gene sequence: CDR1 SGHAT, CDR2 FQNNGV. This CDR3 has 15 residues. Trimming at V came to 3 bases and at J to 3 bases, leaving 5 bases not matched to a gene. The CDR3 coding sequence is TGTGCCAGCAGCTTTAGTGGGGACAGGGACTATGGCTACACCTTC. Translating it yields CASSFSGDRDYGYTF.

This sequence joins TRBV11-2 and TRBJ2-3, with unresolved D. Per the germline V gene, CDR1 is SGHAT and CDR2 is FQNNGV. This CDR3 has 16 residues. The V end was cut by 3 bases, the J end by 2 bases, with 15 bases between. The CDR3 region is CASSFTSLRSTDTQYF. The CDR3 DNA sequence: TGTGCCAGCAGCTTCACCTCCCTCCGGTCCACAGATACGCAGTATTTT.

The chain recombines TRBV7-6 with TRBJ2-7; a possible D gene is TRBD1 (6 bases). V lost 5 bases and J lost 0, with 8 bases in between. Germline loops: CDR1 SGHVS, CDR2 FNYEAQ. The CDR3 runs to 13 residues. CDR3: CASSPDSSYEQYF. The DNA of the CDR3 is TGTGCCAGCAGCCCGGACAGCTCCTACGAGCAGTACTTC.

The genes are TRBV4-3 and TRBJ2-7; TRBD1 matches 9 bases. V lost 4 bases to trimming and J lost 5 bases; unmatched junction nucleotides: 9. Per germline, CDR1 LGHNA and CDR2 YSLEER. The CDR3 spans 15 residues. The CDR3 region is CASSPTGGAVNEQYF. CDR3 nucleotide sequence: TGCGCCAGCAGCCCCACAGGGGGCGCGGTAAACGAGCAGTACTTC.

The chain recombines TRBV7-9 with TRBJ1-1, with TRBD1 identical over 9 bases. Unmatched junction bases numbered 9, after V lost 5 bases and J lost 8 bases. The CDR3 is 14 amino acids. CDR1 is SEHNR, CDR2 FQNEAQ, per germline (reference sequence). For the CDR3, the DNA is TGTGCCAGCAGCCCTGGGACAGGGAAGGGGGAAGCTTTCTTT. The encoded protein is CASSPGTGKGEAFF.

The CDR3 region is CASSYGPTYEQYF. CDR3 nucleotides: TGTGCCAGCAGTTATGGGCCGACCTACGAGCAGTACTTC. V is TRBV6-5 and J is TRBJ2-7; D is undetermined. The ends were cut back, 3 bases at V and 2 bases at J, with 8 bases in the middle. CDR3 length: 13 residues. Germline-derived CDR1 and CDR2 are MNHEY and SVGAGI.

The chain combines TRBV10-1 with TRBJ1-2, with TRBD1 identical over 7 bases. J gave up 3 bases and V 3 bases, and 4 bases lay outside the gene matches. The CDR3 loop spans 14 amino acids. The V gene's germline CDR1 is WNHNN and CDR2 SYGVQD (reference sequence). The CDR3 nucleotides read TGCGCCAGCAGTGACTCCGGGACAGACTATGGCTACACCTTC. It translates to CASSDSGTDYGYTF.

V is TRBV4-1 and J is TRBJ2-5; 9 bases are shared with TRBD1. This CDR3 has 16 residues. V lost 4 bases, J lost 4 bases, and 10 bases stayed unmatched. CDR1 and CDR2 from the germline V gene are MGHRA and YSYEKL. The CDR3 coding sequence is TGCGCCAGCAGCCTCTCCTCCCCGGGACAGGGAGAGACCCAGTACTTC. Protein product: CASSLSSPGQGETQYF.

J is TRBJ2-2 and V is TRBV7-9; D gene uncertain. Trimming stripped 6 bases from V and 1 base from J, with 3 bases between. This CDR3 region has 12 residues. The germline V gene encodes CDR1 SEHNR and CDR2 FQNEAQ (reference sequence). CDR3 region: CASSRNTGELFF. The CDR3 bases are TGTGCCAGCAGTAGGAACACCGGGGAGCTGTTTTTT. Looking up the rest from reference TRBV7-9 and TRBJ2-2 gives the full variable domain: DTGVSQNPRHKITKRGQNVTFRCDPISEHNRLYWYRQTLGQGPEFLTYFQNEAQLEKSRLLSDRFSAERPKGSFSTLEIQRTEQGDSAMYLCASSRNTGELFFGEGSRLTVL.

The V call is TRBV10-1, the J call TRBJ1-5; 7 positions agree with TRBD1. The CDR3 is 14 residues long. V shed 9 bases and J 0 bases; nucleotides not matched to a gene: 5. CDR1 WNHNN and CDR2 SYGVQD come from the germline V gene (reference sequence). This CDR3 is CARDRTYSNQPQHF. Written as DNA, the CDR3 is TGCGCCAGGGACAGGACGTATAGCAATCAGCCCCAGCATTTT.

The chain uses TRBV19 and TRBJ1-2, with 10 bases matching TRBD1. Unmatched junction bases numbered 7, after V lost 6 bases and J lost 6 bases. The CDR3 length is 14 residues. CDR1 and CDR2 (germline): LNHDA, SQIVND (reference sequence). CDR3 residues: CASRPTGGADGYTF. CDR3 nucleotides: TGTGCCAGTAGGCCGACAGGGGGCGCTGATGGCTACACCTTC.

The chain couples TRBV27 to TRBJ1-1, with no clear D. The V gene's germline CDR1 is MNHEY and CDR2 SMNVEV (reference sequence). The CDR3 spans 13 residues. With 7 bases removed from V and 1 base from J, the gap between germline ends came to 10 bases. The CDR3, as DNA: TGTGCCAGCACTCTGGGCCAGAACACTGAAGCTTTCTTT. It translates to CASTLGQNTEAFF.

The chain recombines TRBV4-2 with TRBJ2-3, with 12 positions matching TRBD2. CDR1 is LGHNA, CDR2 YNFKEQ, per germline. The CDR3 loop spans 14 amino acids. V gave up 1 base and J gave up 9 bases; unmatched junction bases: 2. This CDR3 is CASSQGTSGETQYF. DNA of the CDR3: TGTGCCAGCAGCCAAGGGACTAGCGGGGAGACGCAGTATTTT.

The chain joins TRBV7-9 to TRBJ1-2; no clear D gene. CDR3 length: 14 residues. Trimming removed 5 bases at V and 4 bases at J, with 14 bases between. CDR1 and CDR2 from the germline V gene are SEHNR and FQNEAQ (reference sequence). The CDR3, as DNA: TGTGCCAGCAGCCTGTCGATGGGGAGCTATGGCTACACCTTC. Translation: CASSLSMGSYGYTF.

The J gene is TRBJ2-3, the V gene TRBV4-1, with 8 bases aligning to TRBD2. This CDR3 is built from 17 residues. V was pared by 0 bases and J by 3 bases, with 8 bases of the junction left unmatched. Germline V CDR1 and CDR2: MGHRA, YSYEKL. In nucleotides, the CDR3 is TGCGCCAGCAGCCAAGATCCGTATAGCGGGGATACAGATACGCAGTATTTT. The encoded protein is CASSQDPYSGDTDTQYF.

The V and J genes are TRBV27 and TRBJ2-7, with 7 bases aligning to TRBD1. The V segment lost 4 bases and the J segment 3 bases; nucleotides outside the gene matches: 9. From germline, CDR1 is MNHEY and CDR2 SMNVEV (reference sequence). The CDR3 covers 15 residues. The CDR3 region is CASSSRQGFDYEQYF. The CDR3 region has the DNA TGTGCCAGCAGTTCCCGACAGGGCTTTGACTACGAGCAGTACTTC.

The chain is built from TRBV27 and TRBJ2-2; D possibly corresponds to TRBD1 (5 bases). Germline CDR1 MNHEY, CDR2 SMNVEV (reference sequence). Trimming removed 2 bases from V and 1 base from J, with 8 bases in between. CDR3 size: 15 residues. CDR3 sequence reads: CASSLGAGNTGELFF. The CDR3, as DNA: TGTGCCAGCAGTTTAGGGGCAGGGAACACCGGGGAGCTGTTTTTT.

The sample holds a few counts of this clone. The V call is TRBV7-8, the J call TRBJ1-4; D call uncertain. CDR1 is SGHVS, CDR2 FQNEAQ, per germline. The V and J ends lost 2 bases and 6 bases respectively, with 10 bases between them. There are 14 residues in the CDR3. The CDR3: CASSLHPQYEKLFF. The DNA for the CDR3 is TGTGCCAGCAGCTTACACCCCCAGTATGAAAAACTGTTTTTT.

The CDR3 DNA is TGTGCCAGCAGCTATTTTACAGGGAGTTCCTACGAGCAGTACTTC. Protein product: CASSYFTGSSYEQYF. This sequence joins TRBV11-2 and TRBJ2-7, with D perhaps matching TRBD1 (6 bases). Germline V gene sequence: CDR1 SGHAT, CDR2 FQNNGV. This CDR3 is 15 amino acids long. The germline V and J ends were trimmed by 4 bases and 1 base, with 14 bases remaining between them.

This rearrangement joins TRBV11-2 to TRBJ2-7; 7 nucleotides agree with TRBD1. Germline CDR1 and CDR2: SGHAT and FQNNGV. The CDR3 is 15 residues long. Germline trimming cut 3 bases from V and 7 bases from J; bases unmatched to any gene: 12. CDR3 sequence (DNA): TGTGCCAGCAGCTTCACAGGGGCTTTCAGCTTTGAGCAGTACTTC. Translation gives CASSFTGAFSFEQYF.